This T cell receptor (beta chain) is drawn from a study of long-term antiretroviral therapy in people with HIV. Study-wide results and limits: When set beside controls, HIV repertoires had CDR3 length ranges that were narrower.

CDR3 length: 13 residues. Trimming at V came to 4 bases and at J to 6 bases, leaving 1 base not matched to a gene. Germline CDR1 and CDR2: MRHNA and SNTAGT. Comments on this clone: Its antigen remains unknown.

Per individual, the PBMC samples numbered at least one pre-ART and at least two post-ART. Specimens held 1-10 million cryopreserved PBMC prior to DNA extraction. Version v3.0 of the immunoSEQ assay was performed at survey level. Assay: immunoSEQ multiplex PCR; the TCRdb copy retains only in-frame clones and omits some. Of fewer than 45,000 clones listed, roughly 82% are singletons. The V gene is TRBV6-4, the J gene TRBJ2-1; 9 bases align to TRBD2. This sample comprised unsorted PBMCs, obtained 0.3 years after starting antiretroviral therapy. The receptor comes from a man aged 18 to 30 with HIV. CDR3 coding DNA: TGTGCCAGCAGTGGCGGGGGGGCCAATGAGCAGTTCTTC. It codes for CASSGGGANEQFF.